These T cell receptor beta chains were read from a single sample in a study of PD-1 blockade in classical Hodgkin lymphoma. Clones were sequenced by immunoSEQ multiplex PCR, and TCRdb holds only the in-frame ones, with some missing. The sample holds more than 15,000 clones; around 92% are singletons and the top ten take about 0.53%. Sample: CD4+ T cells from blood. The receptors were gathered from a human donor with classical Hodgkin lymphoma. CDR3s include the opening cysteine and the closing phenylalanine or tryptophan. D genes are given only for firm matches. Clone sizes are given selectively: once, few, many, or a class where the clone is expanded.

d_call,j_call,v_call,clone_size,cdr3_nt,cdr3_aa
TRBD1,TRBJ1-2,TRBV10-3,few,TGTGCCATCAGTGAGACAGGGGGCGGCTACACCTTC,CAISETGGGYTF
.,TRBJ2-7,TRBV25-1,.,TGTGCCAGCAGCCCCCGGTACGAGCAGTACTTC,CASSPRYEQYF
.,TRBJ2-2,TRBV6-6,.,TGTGCCAGCAGTCCCCCGACCCTGAACACCGGGGAGCTGTTTTTT,CASSPPTLNTGELFF
.,TRBJ1-2,TRBV28,.,TGTGCCAGCAGTTCCCCGGACAGCTTTAACTATGGCTACACCTTC,CASSSPDSFNYGYTF
.,TRBJ2-1,TRBV4-1,.,TGCGCCAGCAGCCAAGACACCTCAGAGCGGAGATCCTACAATGAGCAGTTCTTC,CASSQDTSERRSYNEQFF
.,TRBJ1-2,TRBV4-1,.,TGCGCCAGCAGCCAAGAAAGCAGGAGCGGCTACACCTTC,CASSQESRSGYTF
.,TRBJ1-4,TRBV7-9,.,TGTGCCAGCAGCTTGCGGCAGGCAGGTGAAAAACTGTTTTTT,CASSLRQAGEKLFF
.,TRBJ1-2,TRBV28,.,TGTGCCAGCAGTTTACGCTATGGCTACACCTTC,CASSLRYGYTF
TRBD1,TRBJ1-1,TRBV5-4,.,TGTGCCAGCAGCCCAGTGTCGACAGGGCAGAACACTGAAGCTTTCTTT,CASSPVSTGQNTEAFF
.,TRBJ1-4,TRBV4-2,.,TGTGCCAGCAGCTTGGCCCTGGGTAGGAATGAAAAACTGTTTTTT,CASSLALGRNEKLFF
TRBD2,TRBJ2-4,TRBV13,.,TGTGCCAGCAGAGAGGGGACTAGCGGGAGGAACATTCAGTACTTC,CASREGTSGRNIQYF
.,TRBJ1-5,TRBV27,.,TGTGCCAGCAGTACGGACAGTTCCCTCAATCAGCCCCAGCATTTT,CASSTDSSLNQPQHF
.,TRBJ2-1,TRBV6-1,once,TGTGCCAGCAGTGAACAGGGTCCCTACAATGAGCAGTTCTTC,CASSEQGPYNEQFF
.,TRBJ2-1,TRBV21-1,.,TGTGCCAGCAGCAACCGGGACTACTCCGACAATGAGCAGTTCTTC,CASSNRDYSDNEQFF
TRBD1,TRBJ1-5,TRBV18,.,TGTGCCAGCTCACGGGGACAGGAACAGCCCCAGCATTTT,CASSRGQEQPQHF
TRBD1,TRBJ1-1,TRBV18,.,TGTGCCAGCTTTCGGGGACAGGGGAACACTGAAGCTTTCTTT,CASFRGQGNTEAFF
TRBD2,TRBJ2-7,TRBV6-1,.,TGTGCCACCAAAAAGGGCGGGGGTGGCGAGCAGTACTTC,CATKKGGGGEQYF
.,TRBJ2-7,TRBV2,.,TGTGCCAGCAGGGACAGTGGACTATCGGGCGAGCAGTACTTC,CASRDSGLSGEQYF
TRBD1,TRBJ2-3,TRBV5-1,.,TGCGCCAGCAGCTTCACAGGGGGCCGGTTGGTAGATACGCAGTATTTT,CASSFTGGRLVDTQYF
TRBD1,TRBJ2-1,TRBV5-4,.,TGTGCCAGCAGCTTGACACGGGGACAGCCCTACAATGAGCAGTTCTTC,CASSLTRGQPYNEQFF
.,TRBJ2-2,TRBV4-1,.,TGCGCCAGCAGCCAAGCCAACTTGGTTGACACCGGGGAGCTGTTTTTT,CASSQANLVDTGELFF
.,TRBJ1-1,TRBV6-5,.,TGTGCCAGCAACCCCAGGGGCACTAATGAAGCTTTCTTT,CASNPRGTNEAFF
TRBD2,TRBJ2-7,TRBV5-1,.,TGCGCCAGCAGCCCGGGACTAGCTAGTGGCGAGCAGTACTTC,CASSPGLASGEQYF
.,TRBJ1-5,TRBV18,.,TGTGCCAGCTCACGGTCAGGGAATCAGCCCCAGCATTTT,CASSRSGNQPQHF
TRBD2,TRBJ2-5,TRBV2,.,TGTGCCAGCAGAGGGTCTAGCGGGAGGGCCAGGGAGACCCAGTACTTC,CASRGSSGRARETQYF
.,TRBJ2-1,TRBV6-1,.,TGTGCCAGCAGTGCTTCAGGGTATGAGCAGTTCTTC,CASSASGYEQFF
.,TRBJ1-6,TRBV4-2,.,TGTGCCAGCAGCCAACCCCCGGCTACACCCCTCCACTTT,CASSQPPATPLHF
TRBD2,TRBJ2-3,TRBV5-1,.,TGCGCCAGCAGCTTGGCCGTAGCGGGAGGGAGAGATACGCAGTATTTT,CASSLAVAGGRDTQYF
.,TRBJ2-3,TRBV25-1,.,TGTGCCAGCAGGCAGACCGGGATCCGGGCAGATACGCAGTATTTT,CASRQTGIRADTQYF
.,TRBJ2-1,TRBV7-3,once,TGTGCCAGCAGCTTAGTGGGGACACCGTACAATGAGCAGTTCTTC,CASSLVGTPYNEQFF
.,TRBJ2-1,TRBV7-8,.,TGTGCCAGCAGACGTGTTAGCGGATACAATGAGCAGTTCTTC,CASRRVSGYNEQFF
.,TRBJ1-1,TRBV14,.,TGTGCCAGCAGCCAAGGGTGGACTGAAGCTTTCTTT,CASSQGWTEAFF
.,TRBJ2-1,TRBV7-8,.,TGTGCCAGCAGCTTAGCACCGTTCCACAGCGAACTTTTCAGCTCCTACAATGAGCAGTTCTTC,CASSLAPFHSELFSSYNEQFF
.,TRBJ1-4,TRBV19,.,TGTGCCAGTAGTATAGGGGGATCGAATGAAAAACTGTTTTTT,CASSIGGSNEKLFF
.,TRBJ1-1,TRBV30,few,TGTGCCTTGCGTAGCATGAACACTGAAGCTTTCTTT,CALRSMNTEAFF
TRBD1,TRBJ2-3,TRBV6-1,.,TGTGCCATCGCGGACAGGCACACAGATACGCAGTATTTT,CAIADRHTDTQYF
TRBD1,TRBJ1-6,TRBV14,.,TGTGCCAGCAGCTCTGGGACAGGCGGCTCCTATAATTCACCCCTCCACTTT,CASSSGTGGSYNSPLHF
.,TRBJ1-1,TRBV2,.,TGTGCCAGGGTTCGGGTGAACACTGAAGCTTTCTTT,CARVRVNTEAFF
.,TRBJ1-1,TRBV19,once,TGTGCCAGTAGCAGCGGGGTAAGGACTGAAGCTTTCTTT,CASSSGVRTEAFF
.,TRBJ2-7,TRBV7-2,.,TGTGCCAGCAGCCCGAAGGGCTATCTCTACGAGCAGTACTTC,CASSPKGYLYEQYF
.,TRBJ2-3,TRBV19,.,TGTGCCAGTACCGATCCGGGACTCCTTCTGTATTTT,CASTDPGLLLYF
.,TRBJ2-7,TRBV6-5,once,TGTGCCAGCAGTTATTTACGGACCTACGAGCAGTACTTC,CASSYLRTYEQYF
.,TRBJ1-4,TRBV11-2,.,TGTGCCAGCAGCTTAATAGGACCTCGGGAAAAACTGTTTTTT,CASSLIGPREKLFF
TRBD2,TRBJ2-7,TRBV19,.,TGTGCCAGTAGTATTGGACTAGCGGGAGACGAGCAGTACTTC,CASSIGLAGDEQYF
TRBD2,TRBJ2-1,TRBV25-1,.,TGTGTCCCCAATCATAATAGCGGGAGCCATGAGCAGTTCTTC,CVPNHNSGSHEQFF
TRBD1,TRBJ2-5,TRBV18,.,TGTGCCAGCTCACCACGAGGGACAGGGGACCAAGAGACCCAGTACTTC,CASSPRGTGDQETQYF
.,TRBJ2-1,TRBV27,.,TGTGCCAGCAGTTTAGGGGGGACACGCCAGTACAATGAGCAGTTCTTC,CASSLGGTRQYNEQFF
.,TRBJ2-2,TRBV5-1,.,TGCGCCAGCAGCGCCCTCACCGGGGAGCTGTTTTTT,CASSALTGELFF
.,TRBJ1-6,TRBV5-1,.,TGCGCCAGCAGCTTGGCACAAACTCGGGATAATTCACCCCTCCACTTT,CASSLAQTRDNSPLHF
.,TRBJ2-7,TRBV14,once,TGTGCCAGCAGCCAAGCCCCGACGGAGCAGTACTTC,CASSQAPTEQYF
TRBD1,TRBJ1-4,TRBV15,once,TGTGCCACCAGCAGGGACAGGGGATTGGACAATGAAAAACTGTTTTTT,CATSRDRGLDNEKLFF
TRBD2,TRBJ2-5,TRBV5-8,.,TGTGCCAGCAGCCCCCGACTAGCGGGAGTACAAGAGACCCAGTACTTC,CASSPRLAGVQETQYF
TRBD1,TRBJ2-7,TRBV10-3,.,TGTGCCATCAGGAGGGGACAGGGATCCGCCGAGCAGTACTTC,CAIRRGQGSAEQYF
.,TRBJ2-5,TRBV20-1,.,TGCAGTGGATGGGTGAAAGAGACCCAGTACTTC,CSGWVKETQYF
.,TRBJ1-6,TRBV28,.,TGTGCCAGCAATTTAGCGGACAGAAATAATTCACCCCTCCACTTT,CASNLADRNNSPLHF
TRBD1,TRBJ1-2,TRBV9,.,TGTGCCAGCAGCGTAGGGACAGGTGAGGGCTATGGCTACACCTTC,CASSVGTGEGYGYTF